The sequence of this TCR beta chain was determined in a study of prognosis after radiotherapy for stage I lung cancer. Study at large: Patients with tumors diagnosed as squamous cell carcinoma numbered over five, and those with adenocarcinoma fewer than 15. Stereotactic body radiotherapy was given without concurrent therapy in all patients.

The length of the CDR3 is 16 residues. The V and J ends lost 0 bases and 0 bases, in that order; junction bases with no gene match: 3. The germline CDR1 and CDR2 sequences are SGHTS and YDEGEE. Genomic DNA was the source, and TCR beta CDR3 was amplified from it by two-round multiplex PCR. Specific primers for each TRBV and TRBJ gene were what first-round PCR used. TCRdb independently ran MiXCR on the multiplex PCR reads; one entry per CDR3 protein. The profile covers 50,000 to 75,000 distinct CDR3 sequences, with about a quarter appearing a single time and approximately 8.3% taken by the ten largest. Whole-study results and caveats: Shannon entropy (measured after stereotactic body radiation therapy) was lower in patients who went on to develop distant metastases. The study found that unique TCR clone counts fell after stereotactic body radiation therapy, median approximately 10,000 versus 7,000.

This clonotype was found many times. Antigen: not known. Sequencing was performed on PBMCs, taken before or after stereotactic body radiation therapy (not recorded which). V gene TRBV5-8 combines with J gene TRBJ2-1; TRBD1 aligns across 7 bases. The source is a donor over 45 with non-small cell lung cancer. CDR3 DNA sequence: TGTGCCAGCAGCTTGGACAGGGGCCACTCCTACAATGAGCAGTTCTTC. It yields the protein CASSLDRGHSYNEQFF.